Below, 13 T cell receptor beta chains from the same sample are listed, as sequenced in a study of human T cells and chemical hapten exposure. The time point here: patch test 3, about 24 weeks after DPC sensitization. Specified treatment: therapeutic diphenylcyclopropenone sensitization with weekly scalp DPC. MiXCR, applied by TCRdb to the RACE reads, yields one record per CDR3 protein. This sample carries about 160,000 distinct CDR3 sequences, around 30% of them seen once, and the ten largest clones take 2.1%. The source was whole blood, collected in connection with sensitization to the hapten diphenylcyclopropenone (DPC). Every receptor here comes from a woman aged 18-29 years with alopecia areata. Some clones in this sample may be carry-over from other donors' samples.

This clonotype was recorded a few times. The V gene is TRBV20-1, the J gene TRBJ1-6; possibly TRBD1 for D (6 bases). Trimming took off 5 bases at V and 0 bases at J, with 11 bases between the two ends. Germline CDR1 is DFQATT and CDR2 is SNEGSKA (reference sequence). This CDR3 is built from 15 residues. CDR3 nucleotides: TGCAGTGCTTTCGACAGGAGCTCCTATAATTCACCCCTCCACTTT. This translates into CSAFDRSSYNSPLHF.

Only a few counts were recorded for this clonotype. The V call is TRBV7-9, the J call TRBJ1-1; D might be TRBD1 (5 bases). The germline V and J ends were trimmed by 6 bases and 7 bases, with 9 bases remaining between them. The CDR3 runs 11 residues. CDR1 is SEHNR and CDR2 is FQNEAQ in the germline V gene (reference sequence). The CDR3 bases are TGTGCCAGCAGTCGACAGCTTGAAGCTTTCTTT. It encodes CASSRQLEAFF.

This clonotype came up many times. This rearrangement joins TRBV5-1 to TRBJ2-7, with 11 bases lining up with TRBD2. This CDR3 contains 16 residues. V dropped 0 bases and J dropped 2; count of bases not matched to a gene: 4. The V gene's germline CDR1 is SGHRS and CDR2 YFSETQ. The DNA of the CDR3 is TGCGCCAGCAGCTTGGGGAATAGCGGGGGGGCCTACGAGCAGTACTTC. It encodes CASSLGNSGGAYEQYF.

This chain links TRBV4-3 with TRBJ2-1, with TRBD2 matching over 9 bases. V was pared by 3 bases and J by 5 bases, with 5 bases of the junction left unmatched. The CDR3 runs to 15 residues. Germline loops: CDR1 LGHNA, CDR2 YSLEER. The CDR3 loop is CASSHGRTSDNEQFF. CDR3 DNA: TGCGCCAGCAGCCATGGACGGACTAGCGACAATGAGCAGTTCTTC.

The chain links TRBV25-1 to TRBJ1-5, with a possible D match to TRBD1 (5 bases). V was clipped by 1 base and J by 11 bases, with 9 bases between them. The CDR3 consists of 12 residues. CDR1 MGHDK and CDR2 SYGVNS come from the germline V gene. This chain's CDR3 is CASSELLGAQHF. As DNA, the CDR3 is TGTGCCAGCAGTGAATTATTAGGGGCCCAGCATTTT.

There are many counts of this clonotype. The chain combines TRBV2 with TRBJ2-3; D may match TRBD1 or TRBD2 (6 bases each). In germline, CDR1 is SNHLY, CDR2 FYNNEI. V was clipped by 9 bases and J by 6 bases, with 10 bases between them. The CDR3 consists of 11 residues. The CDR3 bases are TGTGCCAGGGGGGGCGTCGATACGCAGTATTTT. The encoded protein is CARGGVDTQYF.

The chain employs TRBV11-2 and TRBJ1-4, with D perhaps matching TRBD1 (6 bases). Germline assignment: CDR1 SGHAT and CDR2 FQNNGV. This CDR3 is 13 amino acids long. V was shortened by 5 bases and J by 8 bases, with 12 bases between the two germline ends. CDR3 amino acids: CASSRTVGEKLFF. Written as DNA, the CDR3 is TGTGCCAGCAGCCGGACAGTCGGGGAAAAACTGTTTTTT.

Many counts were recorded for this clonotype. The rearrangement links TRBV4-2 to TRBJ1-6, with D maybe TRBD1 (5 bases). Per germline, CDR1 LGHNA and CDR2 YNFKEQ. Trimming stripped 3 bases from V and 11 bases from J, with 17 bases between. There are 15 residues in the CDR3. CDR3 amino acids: CASSQGRAGNPPLHF. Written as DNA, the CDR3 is TGTGCCAGCAGCCAGGGAAGGGCAGGGAATCCACCCCTCCACTTT.

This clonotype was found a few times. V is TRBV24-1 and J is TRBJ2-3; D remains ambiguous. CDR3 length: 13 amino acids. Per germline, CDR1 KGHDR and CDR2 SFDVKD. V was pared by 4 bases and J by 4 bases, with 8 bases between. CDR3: CATSDRTPDTQYF. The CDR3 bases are TGTGCCACCAGTGACCGGACCCCAGATACGCAGTATTTT.

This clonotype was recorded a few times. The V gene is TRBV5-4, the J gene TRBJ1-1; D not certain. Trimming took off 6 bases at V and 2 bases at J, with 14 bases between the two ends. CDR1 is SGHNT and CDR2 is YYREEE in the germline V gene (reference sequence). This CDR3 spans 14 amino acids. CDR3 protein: CASKAQPFNTEAFF. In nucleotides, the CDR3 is TGTGCCAGCAAGGCCCAGCCTTTTAACACTGAAGCTTTCTTT.

The CDR3 DNA sequence: TGTGCCAGCAGCATCGTTACCACAGATACGCAGTATTTT. It encodes CASSIVTTDTQYF. This chain links TRBV7-2 with TRBJ2-3; no firm D call. Per the germline V gene, CDR1 is SGHTA and CDR2 is FQGNSA. V was clipped by 5 bases and J by 2 bases, with 8 bases between them. The CDR3 has 13 residues. Full variable domain (outside the CDR3, taken from reference TRBV7-2 and TRBJ2-3): GAGVSQSPSNKVTEKGKDVELRCDPISGHTALYWYRQSLGQGLEFLIYFQGNSAPDKSGLPSDRFSAERTGGSVSTLTIQRTQQEDSAVYLCASSIVTTDTQYFGPGTRLTVL.

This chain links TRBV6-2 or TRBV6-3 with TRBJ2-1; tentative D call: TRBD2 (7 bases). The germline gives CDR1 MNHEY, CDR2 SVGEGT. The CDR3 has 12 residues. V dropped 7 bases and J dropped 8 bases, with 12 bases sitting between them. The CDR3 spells CASTGGQDEQFF. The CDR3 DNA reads TGTGCCAGCACCGGGGGGCAGGATGAGCAGTTCTTC.

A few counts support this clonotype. CDR3 amino acids: CASSFLEGSPLHF. In DNA form, the CDR3 reads TGTGCCAGCAGCTTTCTAGAAGGATCACCCCTCCACTTT. The chain couples TRBV7-3 to TRBJ1-6; D gene uncertain. V was cut by 3 bases and J by 10 bases, with 10 bases left in between. This CDR3 has 13 amino acids. The germline CDR1 and CDR2 sequences are SGHTA and FQGTGA.